This T cell receptor beta chain was sequenced in a study of OX40 agonist ivuxolimab in advanced cancers. CDR1 is SGHDT and CDR2 is YYEEEE in the germline V gene. V was shortened by 3 bases and J by 3 bases, with 3 bases between the two germline ends. The CDR3 covers 11 residues. Sequencing was performed with immunoSEQ multiplex PCR; in TCRdb, only in-frame clones are kept and a portion is missing. The data contain about 70,000 clones, roughly nine tenths of them seen just once; the ten biggest clones take up 7.6%. Autoimmune disease history or systemic immunosuppression led to patient exclusion. The genes are TRBV5-6 and TRBJ1-1; D is undetermined. The TCR originated in an adult with an advanced solid tumor such as melanoma, head and neck, liver or kidney cancer. This specimen consisted of CD4+ or CD8+ T cells sorted from blood, obtained in a trial of the OX40 agonist ivuxolimab. The CDR3 bases are TGTGCCAGCAGCTCCGACACTGAAGCTTTCTTT. Its protein product is CASSSDTEAFF. The full variable domain, its missing parts supplied by reference TRBV5-6 and TRBJ1-1, is DAGVTQSPTHLIKTRGQQVTLRCSPKSGHDTVSWYQQALGQGPQFIFQYYEEEERQRGNFPDRFSGHQFPNYSSELNVNALLLGDSALYLCASSSDTEAFFGQGTRLTVV.